The 27 T cell receptor beta chains below all came from one sample that was sequenced in a study of kidney transplant recipient with SARS-CoV-2 infection. TCRdb itself ran the reads through MiXCR, one entry per CDR3 protein. Among about 250,000 distinct CDR3 sequences, around 26% were seen once, and the ten largest hold nearly 7.5%. The material sequenced was a blood sample, taken at baseline and on roughly day 110 from a kidney transplant recipient. The receptor set was obtained from a male patient younger than 45 who had COVID-19 and was a kidney transplant recipient. Some T cells may arise from the graft donor.

In the case of this clonotype: A much larger clone differs from this one at a single base, so this may be a read error. J is TRBJ1-2 and V is TRBV11-2, with a weak D call TRBD1 (5 bases). The CDR3 has 15 amino acids. Per the germline V gene, CDR1 is SGHAT and CDR2 is FQNNGV. Trimming removed 3 bases at V and 7 bases at J, with 18 bases between. CDR3 region: CASSFQQARLGGYTF. In DNA form, the CDR3 reads TGTGCCAGCAGCTTCCAACAGGCTCGATTGGGTGGCTACACCTTC.

The chain is built from TRBV9 and TRBJ1-2; no reliable D call. Trimming took 9 bases from V and 4 from J, leaving 25 bases between them. Germline loops: CDR1 SGDLS, CDR2 YYNGEE. The CDR3 extends over 16 amino acids. In DNA, the CDR3 is TGTGCCAACTATAAGTGGTACTCAAGAAAGACCTATGGCTACACCTTC. Translated, it gives CANYKWYSRKTYGYTF.

Of note for this clonotype: This may stem from a read error, because a much larger clone lies one nucleotide away. The chain links TRBV18 to TRBJ1-5, with D unresolved. Germline V gene data show CDR1 as KGHSH and CDR2 as LQKENI. This CDR3 contains 15 residues. V was trimmed by 4 bases and J by 0 bases, leaving 10 bases between them. The CDR3 bases are TGTGCCAGCTCACTGGAACGGGGTAGCAATCAGCCCCAGCATTTT. It translates to CASSLERGSNQPQHF.

This clonotype was counted ten times or more. The chain links TRBV12-2 to TRBJ1-2. TRBV12-2 constitutes a pseudogene. This CDR3 has 17 residues. The CDR3 reads CASRLPVTPRKTYGYTF. DNA of the CDR3: TGTGCAAGTCGCCTTCCAGTGACTCCACGAAAGACCTATGGCTACACCTTC.

This clonotype was recorded a few times. The V and J genes are TRBV5-1 and TRBJ2-1, with D perhaps TRBD2 (6 bases). There are 15 residues in the CDR3. Germline CDR1 reads SGHRS; CDR2 reads YFSETQ. Between the trimmed V and J ends, which lost 4 bases and 5 bases, there was a span of 16 bases. The CDR3 region has the DNA TGCGCCAGCAGCATTAGCGGTATACCAAACAATGAGCAGTTCTTC. The encoded protein is CASSISGIPNNEQFF.

Details on this clonotype: A read error may explain this, as a much larger clone is one base away. V is TRBV6-5 and J is TRBJ1-1; TRBD1 matches 9 bases. This CDR3 has 13 amino acids. CDR1 is MNHEY, CDR2 SVGAGI, per germline. CDR3 nucleotide sequence: TGTGCCAACAGTGGACAGGGGAGCACTGAAGCTTTCTTT. This encodes CANSGQGSTEAFF.

This clonotype was detected a few times. The chain joins TRBV20-1 to TRBJ2-5; the match to TRBD2 covers 11 bases. The CDR3 extends over 15 amino acids. The germline CDR1 and CDR2 sequences are DFQATT and SNEGSKA (reference sequence). The ends lost 6 bases at V and 2 bases at J; junction bases unmatched: 8. The chain's CDR3 is CSATSGSVWQETQYF. CDR3 in DNA: TGCAGTGCCACTAGCGGGAGCGTATGGCAAGAGACCCAGTACTTC.

This clonotype was seen many times. This chain joins TRBV6-5 and TRBJ2-5; 7 bases fit TRBD2. The CDR3 is made up of 17 amino acids. J was trimmed by 2 bases and V by 2 bases; bases with no gene match: 11. Germline CDR1 and CDR2: MNHEY and SVGAGI. CDR3 sequence (DNA): TGTGCCAGCAGTTACGAGACTAGCTGGGGGAGGCAAGAGACCCAGTACTTC. Its translation is CASSYETSWGRQETQYF.

Comment on this clonotype: This may arise from a read error, as a much more abundant clone is one base away. CDR3 DNA: TGTGCCAGTAGTATCTCTTGGACAGCCTGCGAGCAGTACTTC. This encodes CASSISWTACEQYF. The rearrangement links TRBV19 to TRBJ2-7, with a possible D match to TRBD1 (6 bases). V was trimmed by 3 bases and J by 6 bases, leaving 15 bases between them. Germline values: CDR1 LNHDA, CDR2 SQIVND (reference sequence). The CDR3 has 14 residues.

Points on this clonotype: A much larger clone is a single base away; this may be a read error. This rearrangement joins TRBV5-3 to TRBJ1-2; D ambiguous. TRBV5-3 is reported as an ORF; its role is uncertain. The CDR3 sequence is 16 residues long. The CDR3 sequence is CARHRQVVRKTYGCTF. In nucleotides, the CDR3 is TGTGCCAGACATCGCCAAGTGGTGAGAAAGACCTATGGCTGCACCTTC.

Worth noting for this clonotype: This sequence may be a read error, since a much larger clone differs from it by one base. This chain's CDR3 is CASSRGESGTAAYEQYF. CDR3 in DNA: TGTGCCAGCAGCCGGGGAGAAAGCGGGACGGCCGCCTACGAGCAGTACTTC. The chain recombines TRBV7-9 with TRBJ2-7, with 7 positions matching TRBD2. CDR3 length: 17 amino acids. Trimming cost V 5 bases and J 2 bases; bases outside gene matches: 15. The germline V gene encodes CDR1 SEHNR and CDR2 FQNEAQ (reference sequence).

At least ten counts were recorded for this clonotype. The genes are TRBV6-6 and TRBJ1-2; no definite D call. Trimming took 6 bases from V and 4 from J, leaving 12 bases between them. The CDR3 is 13 amino acids. CDR1 is MNHNY, CDR2 SVGAGI, per germline (reference sequence). The CDR3 DNA reads as TGTGCCAGCAGCCCTACGGTATCCTATGGCTACACCTTC. It translates to CASSPTVSYGYTF.

This clonotype came up many times. The chain recombines TRBV3-1 with TRBJ2-2; D is uncertain. Germline V gene sequence: CDR1 LGHDT, CDR2 YNNKEL (reference sequence). This CDR3 is built from 18 residues. V lost 5 bases, J lost 5 bases, and 24 bases lay in between. The DNA for the CDR3 is TGTGCCAGCAGCATTTGGGATCCCATTTCAGGCTTGACCGGGGAGCTGTTTTTT. Protein sequence: CASSIWDPISGLTGELFF.

Notes on this clonotype: This may come from a read error, since a much larger clone is one base off. V is TRBV21-1 and J is TRBJ2-1; the table's D call, TRBD1, was not checked against the DNA. TRBV21-1 is flagged as a pseudogene. There are 15 residues in the CDR3. The CDR3 DNA reads as TGTGCCAGCAACCCTGGCGGTATTTCCTACAATGAGCAGTTCTTC. The encoded protein is CASNPGGISYNEQFF.

This clonotype was observed a handful of times. The V gene is TRBV23-1, the J gene TRBJ1-2; D is undetermined. TRBV23-1 is an ORF, with its function uncertain. The V end was cut by 5 bases, the J end by 4 bases, with 23 bases between. The CDR3 covers 17 residues. The CDR3 DNA reads TGCGCCAGCAGTGCCCCAGTGCTACGCAGAAAGACCTATGGCTACACCTTC. It codes for CASSAPVLRRKTYGYTF.

The chain uses TRBV7-2 and TRBJ2-6; weak D call: TRBD1 (5 bases). Germline V gene lookup returns CDR1 SGHTA and CDR2 FQGNSA. The CDR3 loop spans 20 amino acids. Trimming removed 2 bases from V and 0 bases from J, with 20 bases in between. The CDR3 coding sequence is TGTGCCAGCAGCTTATCGCAGGGTGGTCCCCGGTACTCTGGGGCCAACGTCCTGACTTTC. Encoded protein: CASSLSQGGPRYSGANVLTF.

Many counts were recorded for this clonotype. The J gene is TRBJ1-2, the V gene TRBV8-2. TRBV8-2 is assigned pseudogene status. CDR3 size: 16 residues. As DNA, the CDR3 is TGTGGCAGTGTGGGCATTGATAGCCGAAAGACCTATGGCTACACCTTC. Translated: CGSVGIDSRKTYGYTF.

This clonotype was seen many times. This chain connects TRBV5-4 to TRBJ1-1, with D perhaps matching TRBD1 (6 bases). Germline V gene data show CDR1 as SGHNT and CDR2 as YYREEE (reference sequence). V was shortened by 4 bases and J by 1 base, with 14 bases between the two germline ends. This CDR3 region has 15 residues. In DNA, the CDR3 is TGTGCCAGCAGCCATTTCTGGACAGCGAACACTGAAGCTTTCTTT. Amino acids: CASSHFWTANTEAFF.

Worth noting for this clonotype: This may be a read error, as it is one base from a much larger clone. The rearrangement links TRBV28 to TRBJ2-3; tentative D call: TRBD2 (6 bases). With 5 bases removed from V and 2 bases from J, the gap between germline ends came to 20 bases. The CDR3 is 17 amino acids. The germline V gene encodes CDR1 MDHEN and CDR2 SYDVKM. CDR3 sequence: CASSDLGGKAPTDTQYF. The CDR3 DNA is TGTGCCAGCAGTGACTTAGGCGGGAAGGCCCCCACAGATACGCAGTATTTT.

Of note for this clonotype: It may be a read error: a sequence one base away is much more abundant. No conserved phenylalanine or tryptophan ends this CDR3, so it is likely a read error. The chain employs TRBV7-8 and TRBJ1-2; D ambiguous. With 5 bases removed from V and 4 bases from J, the gap between germline ends came to 23 bases. CDR1 SGHVS and CDR2 FQNEAQ come from the germline V gene. This CDR3 has 17 amino acids. The chain's CDR3 is CASSTSGFTRKTYGYTL. The CDR3 nucleotides read TGTGCCAGCAGCACATCCGGGTTTACCCGAAAGACCTATGGCTACACCCTC.

Details on this clonotype: This may stem from a read error, because a much larger clone lies one nucleotide away. This rearrangement joins TRBV19 to TRBJ1-1; D not certain. Germline lookup yields CDR1 LNHDA and CDR2 SQIVND (reference sequence). The CDR3 is 13 residues long. CDR3 DNA sequence: TGTGCCGGTAGTATAGTCGCGAACACTGAAGCTTTCTTT. Its translation: CAGSIVANTEAFF.

This clonotype was seen many times. This chain uses TRBV5-1 with TRBJ2-7, with D unresolved. CDR3 size: 14 residues. Germline V lookup: CDR1 SGHRS, CDR2 YFSETQ. Trimming pared 0 bases from V and 3 bases from J, leaving 10 bases between. As DNA, the CDR3 is TGCGCCAGCAGCTTGGCCGGAGAAGGCTACGAGCAGTACTTC. Amino acids: CASSLAGEGYEQYF.

This clonotype was detected a few times. The chain recombines TRBV7-1 with TRBJ1-2; the D is unclear. TRBV7-1 qualifies as an ORF whose function is uncertain. The germline V and J ends were trimmed by 4 bases and 4 bases, with 22 bases remaining between them. The CDR3 totals 17 residues. CDR3 nucleotide sequence: TGTGCCAGCAGCTTGCGTGTTCACGAGGGAAAGACCTATGGCTACACCTTC. Its translation: CASSLRVHEGKTYGYTF.

This clonotype was counted many times. The chain combines TRBV3-1 with TRBJ1-1; D is undetermined. With 5 bases removed from V and 4 bases from J, the gap between germline ends came to 23 bases. The CDR3 length is 17 residues. Germline V gives CDR1 LGHDT, CDR2 YNNKEL (reference sequence). The DNA for the CDR3 is TGTGCCAGCAGCAAGGGCACTCCCATTTCAATTCGCACTGAAGCTTTCTTT. Protein product: CASSKGTPISIRTEAFF.

In regard to this clonotype: A clone one base away is much larger, so this may be a read error. V and J are TRBV6-5 and TRBJ1-2, with TRBD1 matching over 7 bases. This CDR3 has 14 residues. Germline-derived CDR1 and CDR2 are MNHEY and SVGAGI. CDR3 amino acids: CVSRGAGTAYGYTF. CDR3 DNA: TGTGTCAGCAGGGGAGCCGGGACAGCATATGGCTACACCTTC.

This clonotype was detected ten times or more. The chain is built from TRBV7-2 and TRBJ1-2; D is unresolved. V was shortened by 4 bases and J by 4 bases, with 22 bases between the two germline ends. CDR3 length equals 17 residues. Germline CDR1 SGHTA, CDR2 FQGNSA. DNA of the CDR3: TGTGCCAGCAGCTATTGGCTCAGAGACGGAAAGACCTATGGCTACACCTTC. As protein: CASSYWLRDGKTYGYTF.

This clonotype was seen many times. The chain couples TRBV11-2 to TRBJ2-3; TRBD1 matches at 12 bases. CDR1 SGHAT and CDR2 FQNNGV come from the germline V gene. The length of the CDR3 is 15 residues. V dropped 4 bases and J dropped 4; count of bases not matched to a gene: 3. The CDR3 sequence: CASSSGTGGADTQYF. CDR3 coding DNA: TGTGCCAGCAGCTCCGGGACAGGGGGCGCAGATACGCAGTATTTT.